These T cell receptor beta chains were read from a single sample in a study of identical twins. TCRdb independently ran MiXCR on the 5' RACE reads; one entry per CDR3 protein. The sample consists of 430,000 or so distinct CDR3 sequences, 20% to 25% of them appearing once. This same sample was also part of a study on T cells expressing NK-cell markers.

The sequencing input was CD4+ T cells sorted from blood. These receptors were obtained from a woman between 18 and 29 years old in good health. The CDR3 runs from the conserved cysteine through the conserved F or W. The D gene is left open where the match is weak. The listing skips clone size in some rows; elsewhere it reads once, few, many or a size class.

v_call	j_call	d_call	clone_size	cdr3_nt	cdr3_aa
TRBV20-1	TRBJ1-5	NA	NA	TGCAGTGCTAGAGGAGGTGGGAGCAATCAGCCCCAGCATTTT	CSARGGGSNQPQHF
TRBV10-3	TRBJ2-2	NA	few	TGTGCCATCAGAATTAGCGAGAACACCGGGGAGCTGTTTTTT	CAIRISENTGELFF
TRBV5-1	TRBJ2-6	NA	NA	TGCGCCAGCAGCTTGGGGGACAATTACTCTGGGGCCAACGTCCTGACTTTC	CASSLGDNYSGANVLTF
TRBV20-1	TRBJ2-7	NA	few	TGCAGTGCTAGGGACTTGAGGGGGTCTTCCTACGAGCAGTACTTC	CSARDLRGSSYEQYF
TRBV12-3/TRBV12-4	TRBJ2-4	NA	few	TGTGCCAGCAGTTTGGAAAGAAACATTCAGTACTTC	CASSLERNIQYF
TRBV5-5	TRBJ2-5	NA	NA	TGTGCCAGCAGCTTCGAGGGGTCCGCGGGGCCCCAGTACTTC	CASSFEGSAGPQYF
TRBV20-1	TRBJ2-3	NA	NA	TGCAGTGCTAGAGACGCATCAGGCGGCACAGATACGCAGTATTTT	CSARDASGGTDTQYF
TRBV20-1	TRBJ2-7	TRBD2	few	TGCAGTGCTCAATCATTACACGGCGACGGCGACTTAGGACTAGCGGCCTACGAGCAGTACTTC	CSAQSLHGDGDLGLAAYEQYF
TRBV7-2	TRBJ2-2	NA	few	TGTGCCAGCAGCTTTAAGAACACCGGGGAGCTGTTTTTT	CASSFKNTGELFF
TRBV20-1	TRBJ2-1	NA	NA	TGCAGTGCTAGGGTTCCGGGTCTAGGGGCCAATGAGCAGTTCTTC	CSARVPGLGANEQFF
TRBV15	TRBJ2-2	NA	NA	TGTGCCACCAGCACCCAGGGTCACGGGGAGCTGTTTTTT	CATSTQGHGELFF
TRBV7-2	TRBJ2-1	NA	NA	TGTGCCAGCAGCAACGGCCGCCGCCAGTTCTTC	CASSNGRRQFF
TRBV12-3/TRBV12-4	TRBJ1-1	NA	NA	TGTGCCAGCAGTTTGCCCCCCTCATGGAGGGGCACTGAAGCTTTCTTT	CASSLPPSWRGTEAFF
TRBV12-3/TRBV12-4	TRBJ2-1	NA	few	TGTGCCAGCAGTTTATTACGAGGGCCAGGGTACAATGAGCAGTTCTTC	CASSLLRGPGYNEQFF
TRBV5-6	TRBJ2-7	TRBD1	NA	TGTGCCAGCAGCTCGGGGCTTCTCTACAGGGGGCGCTCCTACGAGCAGTACTTC	CASSSGLLYRGRSYEQYF
TRBV3-1	TRBJ2-1	TRBD2	NA	TGTGCCAGCAGTCTCGGACTAGCGGGAGCCGTAGGTGAGCAGTTCTTC	CASSLGLAGAVGEQFF
TRBV15	TRBJ2-7	NA	few	TGTGCCACCAGCAGAGTGGGCGGAACCTACGAGCAGTACTTC	CATSRVGGTYEQYF
TRBV20-1	TRBJ2-1	TRBD2	few	TGCAGGGGGACTAGCGGAAACAATGAGCAGTTCTTC	CRGTSGNNEQFF
TRBV21-1	TRBJ2-2	NA	NA	TGTGCCAGCAGCAAAGCATTAGCGGGGGCGAACACCGGGGAGCTGTTTTTT	CASSKALAGANTGELFF
TRBV14	TRBJ2-7	TRBD2	few	TGTGCCAGCAGCGGCCGATCCCTAGCGGGAGGATTCTACGAGCAGTACTTC	CASSGRSLAGGFYEQYF
TRBV6-2/TRBV6-3	TRBJ2-7	NA	few	TGTGCCAGCAGGAAAGACAGGAACTACTACGAGCAGTACTTC	CASRKDRNYYEQYF
TRBV7-9	TRBJ1-3	NA	many	TGTGCCAGCAGCCTCGGTCCGATCTCTGGAAACACCATATATTTT	CASSLGPISGNTIYF
TRBV5-6	TRBJ2-1	NA	NA	TGTGCCAGCAGATGGGGCACCTACAATGAGCAGTTCTTC	CASRWGTYNEQFF
TRBV5-1	TRBJ1-4	NA	NA	TGCGCCAGCAGCTTGGAGGGGACGGGTGAAAAACTGTTTTTT	CASSLEGTGEKLFF
TRBV4-1	TRBJ2-2	NA	NA	TGCGCCAGCAGCCAAGTCAAGGGAACCGGGGAGCTGTTTTTT	CASSQVKGTGELFF
TRBV5-1	TRBJ1-2	NA	NA	TGCGCCAGCAGCCATGGGACGGAGAACTATGGCTACACCTTC	CASSHGTENYGYTF
TRBV18	TRBJ2-7	NA	few	TGTGCCAGCTCACCATCGGGGACCAGGGAGCAGTACTTC	CASSPSGTREQYF
TRBV2	TRBJ2-5	NA	few	TGTGCCAGCAGCGGAACGGGGGAAGCGAGGGAGACCCAGTACTTC	CASSGTGEARETQYF
TRBV10-3	TRBJ2-2	NA	few	TGTGCCATCAGTGAGTCGCTAGAGAACACCGGGGAGCTGTTTTTT	CAISESLENTGELFF
TRBV6-2/TRBV6-3	TRBJ2-1	NA	NA	TGTGCCAGCAGTTTCCGGGACGGTGAGCAGTTCTTC	CASSFRDGEQFF
TRBV5-1	TRBJ2-7	TRBD1	NA	TGCGCCAGCAGCTTGGGGGACAGAACGTGGGCCTACGAGCAGTACTTC	CASSLGDRTWAYEQYF
TRBV28	TRBJ2-4	TRBD2	few	TGTGCCAGCAGTGCCCCCTTAGCGGGGGATCTTAACATTCAGTACTTC	CASSAPLAGDLNIQYF
TRBV11-2	TRBJ2-1	NA	NA	TGTGCCAGCAGCTTAGTCCGCGCTGAGCAGTTCTTC	CASSLVRAEQFF
TRBV20-1	TRBJ2-1	TRBD2	NA	TGCAGTGCTGGGACTAGCGGGGGGTACAATGAGCAGTTCTTC	CSAGTSGGYNEQFF
TRBV12-3/TRBV12-4	TRBJ2-5	NA	NA	TGTGCCAGCAGTTTAAGGCTGTCCTGGGCCGAAGAGACCCAGTACTTC	CASSLRLSWAEETQYF
TRBV5-1	TRBJ2-1	TRBD2	NA	TGCGCCAGCAGCTTGGTGGGACTAGACAATGAGCAGTTCTTC	CASSLVGLDNEQFF
TRBV6-1	TRBJ2-1	TRBD2	NA	TGTGCCAGCAGTCCCGGGACTAGCGGGAGGTCCCTGTTCTTC	CASSPGTSGRSLFF
TRBV11-1	TRBJ2-1	TRBD2	few	TGTGCCAGCAGCTTCGGACTAGCGGGGAAGGATGAGCAGTTCTTC	CASSFGLAGKDEQFF
TRBV10-3	TRBJ1-1	NA	NA	TGTGCCATCAGTGAGGCCTCGGGGCCCACTGAAGCTTTCTTT	CAISEASGPTEAFF